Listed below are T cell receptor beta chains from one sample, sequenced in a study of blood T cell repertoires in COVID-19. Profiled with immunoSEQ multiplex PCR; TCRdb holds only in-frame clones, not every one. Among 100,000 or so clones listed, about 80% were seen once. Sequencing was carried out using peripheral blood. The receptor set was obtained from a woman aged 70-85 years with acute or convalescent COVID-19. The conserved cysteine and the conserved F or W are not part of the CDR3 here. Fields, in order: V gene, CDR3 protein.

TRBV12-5,AAGGTGNTIY
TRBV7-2,ASSLGLTGAGANVLT
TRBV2,ASSEQLGLNTEAF
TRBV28,ASSLWAGINEQF
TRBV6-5,ASRQDRVGSPLH
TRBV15,ATSIGQTQETQY
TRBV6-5,ASRARGGEKLF
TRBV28,ASSLGTGGNEKLF
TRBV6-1,ASSDQPGQGGETQY
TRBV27,ASGPRANEQF
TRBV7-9,ASSREAREAF
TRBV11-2,ASSSGKNLGPYGYT
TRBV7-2,ASSSDRGVGNTIY
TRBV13,ASSLVSGGQGYT
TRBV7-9,ASPRDRVPISGANVLT
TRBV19,ASSPGVYGYT
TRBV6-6,ASSYSTGVNSPLH
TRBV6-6,ASTLGEYGEKLF
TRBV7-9,ASTFLSGGAMNTEAF
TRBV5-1,ASSLRGDTQY
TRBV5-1,ASSSGQGGYEQY
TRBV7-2,ASSSLVGQNEQF
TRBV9,ASSVGQGKTTNEKLF
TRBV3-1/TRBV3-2,ASSQDRGNQPQH
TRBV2,ASSWAGVNTEAF
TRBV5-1,ASGTPGDNEQF
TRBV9,ASSVEGLAGGPYEQY
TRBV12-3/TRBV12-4,ASRRTIYGYT
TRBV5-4,ASSRPGQGYNEQF